Presented here are 28 T cell receptor beta chains from one specimen sequenced in a study of T cell changes during pregnancy in multiple sclerosis. Using immunoSEQ multiplex PCR, the repertoire was profiled, and TCRdb retains in-frame clones only, with some absent. The repertoire holds more than 50,000 clones, about 88% seen once, with 2.5% in the top ten. Sequenced material: peripheral blood, taken in the first trimester of pregnancy. These receptors were taken from a female donor with multiple sclerosis, enrolled in a pregnancy study.

V is TRBV7-6 and J is TRBJ2-7, with D possibly TRBD1 on 6 matching bases. V lost 5 bases and J lost 0, with 11 bases in between. The CDR3 extends over 14 amino acids. Germline V gene data show CDR1 as SGHVS and CDR2 as FNYEAQ. CDR3 DNA: TGTGCCAGCAGCCCCGACAGGAACTCCTACGAGCAGTACTTC. This translates into CASSPDRNSYEQYF. The full variable domain, rest sourced from reference TRBV7-6 and TRBJ2-7, is GAGVSQSPRYKVTKRGQDVALRCDPISGHVSLYWYRQALGQGPEFLTYFNYEAQQDKSGLPNDRFSAERPEGSISTLTIQRTEQRDSAMYRCASSPDRNSYEQYFGPGTRLTVT.

This sequence joins TRBV19 and TRBJ2-7, with 10 bases fitting TRBD1. Losses at the gene ends were 5 bases for V and 6 bases for J; bases not matched to a gene: 4. Germline V lookup: CDR1 LNHDA, CDR2 SQIVND (reference sequence). The CDR3 extends over 13 amino acids. The CDR3: CASSSGDRGEQYF. DNA for the CDR3: TGTGCCAGTAGTTCGGGGGACAGGGGCGAGCAGTACTTC.

The chain uses TRBV9 and TRBJ1-2, with TRBD1 identical over 9 bases. The germline V gene encodes CDR1 SGDLS and CDR2 YYNGEE. The V segment lost 3 bases and the J segment 2 bases; nucleotides outside the gene matches: 8. This CDR3 spans 16 amino acids. CDR3 nucleotides: TGTGCCAGCAGCGACGGGACAGGGTGGACAAACTATGGCTACACCTTC. This codes for CASSDGTGWTNYGYTF.

The rearrangement joins TRBV7-2 to TRBJ2-7; D perhaps matches TRBD2 (7 bases). There are 13 residues in the CDR3. Per the germline V gene, CDR1 is SGHTA and CDR2 is FQGNSA. Trimming shortened V by 6 bases and J by 7 bases, and 16 bases separated the two germline ends. CDR3 nucleotide sequence: TGTGCCAGCAGACAAGGGGGGGGTGGAGAGCAGTACTTC. This codes for CASRQGGGGEQYF.

J is TRBJ1-5 and V is TRBV30, with a tentative D call TRBD1 (5 bases). V dropped 0 bases and J dropped 5 bases, with 8 bases sitting between them. Germline lookup yields CDR1 GTSNPN and CDR2 SVGIG (reference sequence). The length of the CDR3 is 13 residues. CDR3 bases: TGTGCCTGGAGTGTTTCCAGGGATCAGCCCCAGCATTTT. Its protein is CAWSVSRDQPQHF.

The V gene is TRBV27, the J gene TRBJ1-1; 7 nucleotides align to TRBD1. Germline CDR1 reads MNHEY; CDR2 reads SMNVEV (reference sequence). Losses at the gene ends were 3 bases for V and 8 bases for J; bases not matched to a gene: 3. The CDR3 is 12 amino acids. The CDR3 coding sequence is TGTGCCAGCAGTTTTGGGGGACAGGAAGCTTTCTTT. Translated: CASSFGGQEAFF.

The rearrangement links TRBV19 to TRBJ1-2; no clear D. V shed 8 bases and J shed 4 bases, with 11 bases lying between them. Germline CDR1 LNHDA, CDR2 SQIVND (reference sequence). The CDR3 has 12 amino acids. The CDR3 DNA reads TGTGCCAGTCGGGGAACAGCCTATGGCTACACCTTC. This gives the protein CASRGTAYGYTF. Looking up the rest from reference TRBV19 and TRBJ1-2 gives the full variable domain: DGGITQSPKYLFRKEGQNVTLSCEQNLNHDAMYWYRQDPGQGLRLIYYSQIVNDFQKGDIAEGYSVSREKKESFPLTVTSAQKNPTAFYLCASRGTAYGYTFGSGTRLTVV.

The V call is TRBV5-6, the J call TRBJ2-2; TRBD2 matches 8 bases. This CDR3 region has 17 residues. V gave up 0 bases and J gave up 7 bases; unmatched junction bases: 11. From germline, CDR1 is SGHDT and CDR2 YYEEEE. CDR3: CASSLAPGRAFVGELFF. The CDR3 DNA follows: TGTGCCAGCAGCTTGGCCCCCGGGAGGGCCTTTGTCGGGGAGCTGTTTTTT.

The chain has TRBV7-7 and TRBJ2-1; 10 nucleotides agree with TRBD1. This CDR3 region has 14 residues. V lost 6 bases to trimming and J lost 4 bases; unmatched junction nucleotides: 3. The germline V gene encodes CDR1 SSHAT and CDR2 FNYEAQ (reference sequence). This CDR3 reads CASSRDRGYNEQFF. Written as DNA, the CDR3 is TGTGCCAGCAGTAGGGACAGGGGATACAATGAGCAGTTCTTC.

The V call is TRBV7-9, the J call TRBJ2-2; 7 nucleotides line up with TRBD1. Looked up from germline, CDR1 is SEHNR and CDR2 is FQNEAQ (reference sequence). The CDR3 extends over 15 amino acids. V gave up 2 bases and J gave up 2 bases; unmatched junction bases: 2. CDR3 sequence: CASSLWDSNTGELFF. The CDR3 DNA follows: TGTGCCAGCAGCTTATGGGACAGTAACACCGGGGAGCTGTTTTTT.

This chain connects TRBV19 to TRBJ1-4; D unresolved. The CDR3 spans 12 residues. V lost 1 base, J lost 6 bases, and 3 bases lay in between. Germline V lookup: CDR1 LNHDA, CDR2 SQIVND (reference sequence). Here the CDR3 reads CASSIGHEKLFF. The CDR3 region has the DNA TGTGCCAGTAGTATAGGGCATGAAAAACTGTTTTTT.

The chain has TRBV6-7 and TRBJ1-5; 7 bases agree with TRBD1. Being an ORF, TRBV6-7 has a function that is uncertain. J lost 1 base, V lost 6 bases, and 6 bases had no gene match. This CDR3 is built from 15 residues. CDR3 nucleotide sequence: TGTGCCAGCAGGAGACAGGGTTCGAGCAATCAGCCCCAGCATTTT. It translates to CASRRQGSSNQPQHF.

V gene TRBV5-4 combines with J gene TRBJ1-1; D unresolved. This CDR3 spans 13 amino acids. Germline V gives CDR1 SGHNT, CDR2 YYREEE (reference sequence). Trimming removed 5 bases at V and 0 bases at J, with 8 bases between. CDR3 sequence reads: CASRSPVNTEAFF. Here the CDR3 DNA reads TGTGCCAGCAGAAGTCCGGTGAACACTGAAGCTTTCTTT.

This clone has just one count. This rearrangement joins TRBV30 to TRBJ2-7, with 9 bases aligning to TRBD2. The V and J ends lost 7 bases and 6 bases, in that order; junction bases with no gene match: 10. This CDR3 region has 13 residues. Germline V gives CDR1 GTSNPN, CDR2 SVGIG (reference sequence). The CDR3 DNA sequence: TGTGCCTACGTAGCGGGAGTTCATCCCGAGCAGTACTTC. Protein: CAYVAGVHPEQYF.

A remark on this clone: The sample contains more than one DNA sequence encoding this CDR3. The chain uses TRBV7-9 and TRBJ2-7; possibly TRBD2 for D (6 bases). The germline V gene encodes CDR1 SEHNR and CDR2 FQNEAQ (reference sequence). V lost 5 bases and J 4 bases, leaving 9 bases between the germline ends. The CDR3 runs to 12 residues. Here the CDR3 DNA reads TGTGCCAGCAGCGGGACTTATTACGAGCAGTACTTC. Protein sequence: CASSGTYYEQYF.

V gene TRBV4-1 combines with J gene TRBJ2-7; TRBD2 matches at 8 bases. The CDR3 consists of 20 residues. CDR1 and CDR2 (germline): MGHRA, YSYEKL. Trimming removed 0 bases from V and 7 bases from J; junction bases left unmatched: 23. CDR3 nucleotides: TGCGCCAGCAGCCAAGATCGTAGGACAACGGGAGGGCTACTGGGAGGAGAGCAGTACTTC. It encodes CASSQDRRTTGGLLGGEQYF.

The chain uses TRBV10-2 and TRBJ2-2; D might be TRBD1 (5 bases). CDR3 size: 14 residues. The V end lost 2 bases, the J end lost 5 bases, and 9 bases lay between the germline ends. Germline values: CDR1 WSHSY, CDR2 SAAADI. CDR3 sequence (DNA): TGCGCCAGCAGTGAGCGCAGGGAAACCGGGGAGCTGTTTTTT. As protein: CASSERRETGELFF.

CDR3 region: CASRIGGSTDTQYF. The CDR3 DNA reads as TGTGCCAGCCGTATTGGCGGGAGCACAGATACGCAGTATTTT. This chain links TRBV6-5 with TRBJ2-3, with D perhaps TRBD2 (5 bases). Between the trimmed V and J ends, which lost 8 bases and 0 bases, there was a span of 12 bases. The CDR3 spans 14 residues. CDR1 MNHEY and CDR2 SVGAGI come from the germline V gene.

This chain connects TRBV13 to TRBJ1-5; weak D call: TRBD1 (6 bases). Germline V gene data show CDR1 as PRHDT and CDR2 as FYEKMQ (reference sequence). The V end lost 5 bases, the J end lost 1 base, and 15 bases lay between the germline ends. The CDR3 runs 16 residues. This CDR3 is CASSRGGSESNQPQHF. In DNA, the CDR3 is TGTGCCAGCAGCCGTGGGGGCAGTGAGAGCAATCAGCCCCAGCATTTT.

In its sample, this clone was seen a few times. This chain joins TRBV19 and TRBJ1-2, with TRBD1 as a possible D gene (6 bases). V dropped 11 bases and J dropped 1 base, with 14 bases sitting between them. This CDR3 region has 13 residues. Germline loops: CDR1 LNHDA, CDR2 SQIVND (reference sequence). The CDR3 loop is CAAGGRDNYGYTF. For the CDR3, the DNA is TGTGCCGCGGGGGGCCGGGATAACTATGGCTACACCTTC.

V is TRBV30 and J is TRBJ2-7; 8 positions match TRBD2. V trimming: 5 bases; J trimming: 2 bases; junction bases outside the gene matches: 8. CDR3 length: 14 amino acids. In germline, CDR1 is GTSNPN, CDR2 SVGIG (reference sequence). The CDR3 DNA reads as TGTGCCTGGGAACCCGGGACTAGTCCCTACGAGCAGTACTTC. The encoded protein is CAWEPGTSPYEQYF.

This clone was picked up one time. The rearrangement uses TRBV6-4 and TRBJ2-1, with a tentative D call TRBD2 (5 bases). Germline V gene data show CDR1 as MRHNA and CDR2 as SNTAGT. Trimming stripped 5 bases from V and 9 bases from J, with 20 bases between. The CDR3 spans 15 residues. The chain's CDR3 is CASSPTTQASSEQFF. Written as DNA, the CDR3 is TGTGCCAGCAGTCCGACTACCCAAGCATCAAGTGAGCAGTTCTTC.

This chain's CDR3 is CASSQDRNQGIPGANVLTF. In nucleotides, the CDR3 is TGTGCCAGCAGCCAAGATAGAAATCAGGGAATTCCTGGGGCCAACGTCCTGACTTTC. The chain joins TRBV4-2 to TRBJ2-6; a possible D gene is TRBD1 (5 bases). Germline V lookup: CDR1 LGHNA, CDR2 YNFKEQ. The CDR3 runs 19 residues. The germline V and J ends were trimmed by 0 bases and 2 bases, with 17 bases remaining between them.

This chain uses TRBV11-3 with TRBJ2-1; D is perhaps TRBD2 (6 bases). This CDR3 contains 17 residues. The germline V gene encodes CDR1 SGHNT and CDR2 YENEEA. V was cut by 5 bases and J by 10 bases, with 27 bases left in between. Here the CDR3 DNA reads TGTGCCAGCAGCGCCACAGGTGGCGGGGCCACTATCGGGGAGCAGTTCTTC. Translating gives CASSATGGGATIGEQFF.

This rearrangement joins TRBV28 to TRBJ2-7; weak D call: TRBD1 (6 bases). The length of the CDR3 is 13 residues. Trimming stripped 3 bases from V and 12 bases from J, with 18 bases between. Germline V CDR1 and CDR2: MDHEN, SYDVKM. CDR3 nucleotide sequence: TGTGCCAGCAGTTTCCCCCTAGGACAGAAAACGTACTTC. It translates to CASSFPLGQKTYF.

The chain carries TRBV2 and TRBJ2-5, with TRBD1 matching 8 bases. V lost 4 bases, J lost 7 bases, and 11 bases stayed unmatched. Per the germline V gene, CDR1 is SNHLY and CDR2 is FYNNEI. The CDR3 runs 15 residues. CDR3 in amino acids: CASSGQGAERGTQYF. DNA for the CDR3: TGTGCCAGCAGTGGCCAGGGGGCGGAACGAGGGACCCAGTACTTC.

V is TRBV9 and J is TRBJ1-1, with D possibly TRBD1 on 6 matching bases. Germline V lookup: CDR1 SGDLS, CDR2 YYNGEE. The CDR3 length is 15 residues. V lost 2 bases, J lost 6 bases, and 17 bases lay in between. CDR3 protein: CASSVSHRAGAEAFF. CDR3 sequence (DNA): TGTGCCAGCAGCGTTTCCCACAGGGCGGGTGCTGAAGCTTTCTTT. The variable domain in full, with the rest retrieved from reference TRBV9 and TRBJ1-1, is DSGVTQTPKHLITATGQRVTLRCSPRSGDLSVYWYQQSLDQGLQFLIQYYNGEERAKGNILERFSAQQFPDLHSELNLSSLELGDSALYFCASSVSHRAGAEAFFGQGTRLTVV.

This clone was seen only a few times. V and J are TRBV5-1 and TRBJ2-7, with D perhaps TRBD2 (6 bases). Germline CDR1 and CDR2: SGHRS and YFSETQ. V was shortened by 4 bases and J by 3 bases, with 17 bases between the two germline ends. The CDR3 is 15 amino acids. CDR3 DNA sequence: TGCGCCAGCAGCGCCGGGACTTTCACGGGCTACGAGCAGTACTTC. Residues: CASSAGTFTGYEQYF.